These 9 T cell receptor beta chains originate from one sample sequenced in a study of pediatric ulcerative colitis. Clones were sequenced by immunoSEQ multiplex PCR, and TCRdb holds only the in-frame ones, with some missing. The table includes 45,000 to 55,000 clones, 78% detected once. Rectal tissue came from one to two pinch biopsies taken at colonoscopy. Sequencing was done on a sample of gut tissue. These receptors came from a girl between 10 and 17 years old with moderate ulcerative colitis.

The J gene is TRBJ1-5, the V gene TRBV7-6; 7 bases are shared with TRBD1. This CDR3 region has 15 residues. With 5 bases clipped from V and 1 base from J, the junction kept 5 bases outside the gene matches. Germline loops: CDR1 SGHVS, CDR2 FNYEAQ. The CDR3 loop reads CASSLTGRSNQPQHF. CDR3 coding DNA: TGTGCCAGCAGCCTGACAGGGAGAAGCAATCAGCCCCAGCATTTT.

The CDR3 DNA is TGTGCCAGCAGCTTAGCACAGGGGAAAAACAATGAGCAGTTCTTC. It specifies CASSLAQGKNNEQFF. The rearrangement uses TRBV7-2 and TRBJ2-1, with TRBD1 matching 7 bases. Trimming took 0 bases from V and 5 from J; bases not matched to a gene: 4. Germline V gives CDR1 SGHTA, CDR2 FQGNSA. The CDR3 has 15 residues. The variable domain in full, with the rest retrieved from reference TRBV7-2 and TRBJ2-1, is GAGVSQSPSNKVTEKGKDVELRCDPISGHTALYWYRQSLGQGLEFLIYFQGNSAPDKSGLPSDRFSAERTGGSVSTLTIQRTQQEDSAVYLCASSLAQGKNNEQFFGPGTRLTVL.

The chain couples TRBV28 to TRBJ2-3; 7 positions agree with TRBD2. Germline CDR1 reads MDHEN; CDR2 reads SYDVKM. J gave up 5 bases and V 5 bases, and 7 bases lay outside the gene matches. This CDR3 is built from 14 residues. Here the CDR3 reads CASSNSGLVDTQYF. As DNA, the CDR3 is TGTGCCAGCAGTAATAGCGGGTTGGTAGATACGCAGTATTTT.

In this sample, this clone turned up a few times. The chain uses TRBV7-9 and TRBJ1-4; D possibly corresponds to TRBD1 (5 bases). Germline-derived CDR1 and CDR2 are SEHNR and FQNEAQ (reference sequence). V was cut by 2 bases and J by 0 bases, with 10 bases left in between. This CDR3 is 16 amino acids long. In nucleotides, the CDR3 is TGTGCCAGCAGCTTACTTAGCAGGGCAACTAATGAAAAACTGTTTTTT. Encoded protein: CASSLLSRATNEKLFF.

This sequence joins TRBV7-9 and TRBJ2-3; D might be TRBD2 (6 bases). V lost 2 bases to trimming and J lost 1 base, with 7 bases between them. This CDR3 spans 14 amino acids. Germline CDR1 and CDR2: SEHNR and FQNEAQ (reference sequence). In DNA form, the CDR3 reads TGTGCCAGCAGCTTACGCGGGGGCACAGATACGCAGTATTTT. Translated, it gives CASSLRGGTDTQYF.

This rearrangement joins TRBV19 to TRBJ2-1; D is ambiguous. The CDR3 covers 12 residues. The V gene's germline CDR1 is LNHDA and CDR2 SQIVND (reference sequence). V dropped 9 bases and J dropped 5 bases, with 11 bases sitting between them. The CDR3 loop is CARKPWDNEQFF. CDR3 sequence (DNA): TGTGCCAGAAAACCATGGGACAATGAGCAGTTCTTC.

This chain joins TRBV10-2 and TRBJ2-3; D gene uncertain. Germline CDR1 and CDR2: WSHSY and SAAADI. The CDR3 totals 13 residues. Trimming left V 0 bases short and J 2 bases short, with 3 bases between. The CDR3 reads CASSESPTDTQYF. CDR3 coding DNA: TGCGCCAGCAGTGAGTCCCCCACAGATACGCAGTATTTT.

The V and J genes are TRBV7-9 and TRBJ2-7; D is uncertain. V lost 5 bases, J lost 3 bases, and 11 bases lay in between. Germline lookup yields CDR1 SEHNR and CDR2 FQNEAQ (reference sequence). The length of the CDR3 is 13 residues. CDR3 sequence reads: CASSPPLSYEQYF. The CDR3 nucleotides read TGTGCCAGCAGCCCCCCGTTGAGCTACGAGCAGTACTTC.

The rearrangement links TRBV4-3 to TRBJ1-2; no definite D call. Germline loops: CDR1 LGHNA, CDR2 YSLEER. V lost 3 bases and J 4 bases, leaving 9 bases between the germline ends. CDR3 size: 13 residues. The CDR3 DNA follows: TGCGCCAGCAGCCACAGATCGGGCTATGGCTACACCTTC. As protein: CASSHRSGYGYTF.